This TCR beta chain was identified during a study of response to subunit inactivated influenza vaccine. Study-level results: Each seasonal influenza vaccination, the authors suggested, recruits few new T cells.

Each CDR3 protein gets one entry after TCRdb re-called the RT-PCR reads with MiXCR. The sample yields 540,000 or so distinct CDR3 sequences, 10% to 15% seen once. The CDR3 loop spans 12 amino acids. The V gene lost 5 bases and the J gene lost 13 bases, with 17 bases spanning the gap. Germline V gives CDR1 SGHTA, CDR2 FQGNSA. On this clonotype: As yet, its antigen is unknown.

The material sequenced was PBMCs from blood, taken about 6 weeks after vaccination. The receptor was isolated from a man aged 50-59 years who received an inactivated influenza vaccine. The rearrangement uses TRBV7-2 and TRBJ1-2, with D possibly TRBD1 on 6 matching bases. CDR3 nucleotides: TGTGCCAGCAGCCCCCGAGGGGGAATCGCCACCTTC. Its translation: CASSPRGGIATF. Full variable domain (remainder filled in from reference TRBV7-2 and TRBJ1-2): GAGVSQSPSNKVTEKGKDVELRCDPISGHTALYWYRQSLGQGLEFLIYFQGNSAPDKSGLPSDRFSAERTGGSVSTLTIQRTQQEDSAVYLCASSPRGGIATFGSGTRLTVV.